The 22 T cell receptor beta chains reported below all come from one sample, sequenced in a study of response to subunit inactivated influenza vaccine. TCRdb reprocessed the RT-PCR reads via MiXCR and lists one record per CDR3 protein. The sample has 600,000 to 700,000 distinct CDR3 sequences, 14% seen once. The material was PBMCs from blood, obtained less than 15 days before vaccination. The receptors derive from a man between 50 and 59 years old who received an inactivated influenza vaccine.

V gene TRBV7-9 combines with J gene TRBJ2-3, with 9 bases matching TRBD1. V lost 11 bases to trimming and J lost 2 bases; unmatched junction nucleotides: 17. The CDR3 sequence is 17 residues long. Per germline, CDR1 SEHNR and CDR2 FQNEAQ (reference sequence). CDR3 in amino acids: CAQEPPGTGYDTDTQYF. CDR3 sequence (DNA): TGTGCCCAGGAACCACCCGGGACAGGGTATGACACAGATACGCAGTATTTT.

This clonotype has only a few counts. The V gene is TRBV27, the J gene TRBJ1-2; TRBD1 agrees at 9 bases. CDR3 length equals 16 residues. CDR1 MNHEY and CDR2 SMNVEV come from the germline V gene (reference sequence). The trim removed 3 bases at V and 3 bases at J, leaving 8 bases unmatched. The CDR3 spells CASSLSTGGADYGYTF. The CDR3 nucleotides read TGTGCCAGCAGTTTGTCTACAGGGGGCGCCGACTATGGCTACACCTTC.

The chain is built from TRBV6-2 or TRBV6-3 and TRBJ2-1; D is unclear. The germline gives CDR1 MNHEY, CDR2 SVGEGT. This CDR3 has 15 amino acids. V dropped 6 bases and J dropped 5 bases, with 17 bases sitting between them. The CDR3 spells CASSRIGFPHNEQFF. The CDR3 DNA reads TGTGCCAGCAGCCGTATCGGCTTCCCCCACAATGAGCAGTTCTTC.

This clonotype was seen many times. V usage is TRBV7-9 and J usage is TRBJ2-2; no firm D call. The germline V gene has CDR1 SEHNR and CDR2 FQNEAQ (reference sequence). This CDR3 comprises 12 residues. V was shortened by 5 bases and J by 3 bases, with 4 bases between the two germline ends. The CDR3 DNA is TGTGCCAGCAGCCTCCACACCGGGGAGCTGTTTTTT. Amino acids: CASSLHTGELFF.

The chain joins TRBV15 to TRBJ2-3; D not certain. CDR3 length equals 14 residues. The ends were cut back, 0 bases at V and 2 bases at J, with 6 bases in the middle. Germline V gives CDR1 LNHNV, CDR2 YYDKDF (reference sequence). The CDR3: CATSRDTDTDTQYF. The CDR3 nucleotides are TGTGCCACCAGCAGAGATACGGACACAGATACGCAGTATTTT.

Here the CDR3 DNA reads TGTGCCAGCAGCCGACCAGGGGAGACAGATACGCAGTATTTT. Its translation is CASSRPGETDTQYF. The V call is TRBV12-3 or TRBV12-4, the J call TRBJ2-3; D possibly corresponds to TRBD1 (6 bases). The V end lost 6 bases, the J end lost 3 bases, and 13 bases lay between the germline ends. CDR3 length: 14 residues.

In this sample, this clonotype turned up many times. The chain is built from TRBV20-1 and TRBJ2-1, with D maybe TRBD2 (5 bases). CDR1 and CDR2 (germline): DFQATT, SNEGSKA (reference sequence). The CDR3 length is 16 residues. Trimming stripped 6 bases from V and 1 base from J, with 19 bases between. CDR3 loop: CSARNPEGGSYNEQFF. DNA of the CDR3: TGCAGTGCCAGGAACCCCGAGGGCGGGTCCTACAATGAGCAGTTCTTC.

As concerns this clonotype: A junction boundary mismatches the germline segment, possibly from a read error. The chain couples TRBV6-1 to TRBJ2-7; 7 positions agree with TRBD1. Germline assignment: CDR1 MNHNS and CDR2 SASEGT. This CDR3 has 13 amino acids. CDR3 coding DNA: TGTGCCAGCACGACAGGGATCTCCCACGAGCAGTACTTC. It translates to CASTTGISHEQYF.

This clonotype was counted a few times. The V call is TRBV29-1, the J call TRBJ2-5; D uncertain. V lost 1 base to trimming and J lost 5 bases, with 11 bases between them. The CDR3 runs 13 residues. Germline values: CDR1 SQVTM, CDR2 ANQGSEA. The CDR3 is CSVEAEPTETQYF. Here the CDR3 DNA reads TGCAGCGTTGAAGCGGAGCCGACGGAGACCCAGTACTTC. The complete variable domain, with remaining parts taken from reference TRBV29-1 and TRBJ2-5, reads SAVISQKPSRDICQRGTSLTIQCQVDSQVTMMFWYRQQPGQSLTLIATANQGSEATYESGFVIDKFPISRPNLTFSTLTVSNMSPEDSSIYLCSVEAEPTETQYFGPGTRLLVL.

In its sample, this clonotype was seen a few times. This sequence joins TRBV6-1 and TRBJ2-3; 10 bases align to TRBD2. Trimming took 5 bases from V and 5 from J; bases not matched to a gene: 10. The CDR3 has 16 amino acids. CDR1 and CDR2 (germline): MNHNS, SASEGT. The CDR3 sequence is CASSPGTSVRGDTQYF. The CDR3, as DNA: TGTGCCAGCAGTCCCGGGACTAGCGTGCGGGGAGATACGCAGTATTTT.

This clonotype was observed a handful of times. The chain links TRBV12-3 or TRBV12-4 to TRBJ2-7, with TRBD2 identical over 10 bases. V trimming: 5 bases; J trimming: 0 bases; junction bases outside the gene matches: 10. The length of the CDR3 is 17 residues. CDR3 residues: CASSSFKWTSGSYEQYF. In nucleotides, the CDR3 is TGTGCCAGCAGTAGTTTCAAATGGACTAGCGGCTCCTACGAGCAGTACTTC.

This rearrangement joins TRBV5-6 to TRBJ1-4, with D possibly TRBD1 on 5 matching bases. From germline, CDR1 is SGHDT and CDR2 YYEEEE. The germline V and J ends were trimmed by 3 bases and 8 bases, with 17 bases remaining between them. This CDR3 region has 15 residues. The CDR3 coding sequence is TGTGCCAGCAGCTGGGGCCTTATTTCGGGGGAAAAACTGTTTTTT. Residues: CASSWGLISGEKLFF.

This chain joins TRBV28 and TRBJ1-4; D is perhaps TRBD1 (5 bases). Germline values: CDR1 MDHEN, CDR2 SYDVKM. This CDR3 is built from 16 residues. Between the trimmed V and J ends, which lost 5 bases and 8 bases, there was a span of 21 bases. The CDR3 DNA follows: TGTGCCAGCAGTCCCCGCCAGGGCAGAACACCGGAAAAACTGTTTTTT. Translated, it gives CASSPRQGRTPEKLFF.

The CDR3 spells CASSPVREEQYF. CDR3 DNA sequence: TGTGCCAGCTCACCCGTACGCGAGGAGCAGTACTTC. The chain carries TRBV18 and TRBJ2-7; no firm D call. V was shortened by 3 bases and J by 7 bases, with 10 bases between the two germline ends. Germline V lookup: CDR1 KGHSH, CDR2 LQKENI. The CDR3 sequence is 12 residues long. The full variable domain, with the rest looked up from reference TRBV18 and TRBJ2-7, is NAGVMQNPRHLVRRRGQEARLRCSPMKGHSHVYWYRQLPEEGLKFMVYLQKENIIDESGMPKERFSAEFPKEGPSILRIQQVVRGDSAAYFCASSPVREEQYFGPGTRLTVT.

This chain links TRBV5-1 with TRBJ2-1; D remains unclear. The CDR3 is made up of 17 amino acids. V was pared by 1 base and J by 0 bases, with 14 bases between. Germline V CDR1 and CDR2: SGHRS, YFSETQ. CDR3 amino acids: CASSLRSRSSSYNEQFF. In DNA form, the CDR3 reads TGCGCCAGCAGCTTGCGGTCCAGGTCCAGCTCCTACAATGAGCAGTTCTTC. The variable domain in full, completed from reference TRBV5-1 and TRBJ2-1, reads KAGVTQTPRYLIKTRGQQVTLSCSPISGHRSVSWYQQTPGQGLQFLFEYFSETQRNKGNFPGRFSGRQFSNSRSEMNVSTLELGDSALYLCASSLRSRSSSYNEQFFGPGTRLTVL.

There are a few counts of this clonotype. The V and J genes are TRBV5-4 and TRBJ2-5; D unresolved. Trimming shortened V by 1 base and J by 5 bases, and 9 bases separated the two germline ends. The CDR3 loop spans 13 amino acids. Germline assignment: CDR1 SGHNT and CDR2 YYREEE (reference sequence). The CDR3 nucleotides read TGTGCCAGCAGCTTGTCCACGCGGGAGACCCAGTACTTC. Translated, it gives CASSLSTRETQYF.

The V call is TRBV11-1, the J call TRBJ2-5; D is possibly TRBD2 (6 bases). Germline CDR1 is SGHAT and CDR2 is FQDESV (reference sequence). The CDR3 length is 15 residues. V lost 2 bases and J 1 base, leaving 11 bases between the germline ends. This chain's CDR3 is CASSLIREIQETQYF. In DNA, the CDR3 is TGTGCCAGCAGCTTAATTCGGGAGATCCAAGAGACCCAGTACTTC.

This clonotype has only a few counts. The J gene is TRBJ1-5, the V gene TRBV6-2 or TRBV6-3; 8 nucleotides match TRBD1. The CDR3 covers 16 residues. The ends lost 2 bases at V and 2 bases at J; junction bases unmatched: 5. The germline gives CDR1 MNHEY, CDR2 SVGEGT. The CDR3 sequence is CASSYSGTGRNQPQHF. For the CDR3, the DNA is TGTGCCAGCAGTTACAGCGGGACAGGTCGCAATCAGCCCCAGCATTTT.

This clonotype was picked up a small number of times. The CDR3 is CSVAAGSSNQPQHF. The DNA for the CDR3 is TGCAGCGTTGCGGCGGGAAGTAGCAATCAGCCCCAGCATTTT. The chain uses TRBV29-1 and TRBJ1-5; D is unclear. V was shortened by 4 bases and J by 0 bases, with 10 bases between the two germline ends. There are 14 residues in the CDR3. Germline assignment: CDR1 SQVTM and CDR2 ANQGSEA.

V is TRBV7-2 and J is TRBJ2-5; D is undetermined. Germline V gene sequence: CDR1 SGHTA, CDR2 FQGNSA. The CDR3 extends over 17 amino acids. Deletions cut 5 bases from V and 0 bases from J, with 19 bases between. The CDR3 sequence is CASSHIGGRPYQETQYF. CDR3 coding DNA: TGTGCCAGCAGCCATATAGGCGGTAGGCCATACCAAGAGACCCAGTACTTC.

This clonotype was seen only a few times. The chain couples TRBV12-3 or TRBV12-4 to TRBJ2-3; 8 bases align to TRBD2. V lost 3 bases to trimming and J lost 7 bases; unmatched junction nucleotides: 6. The CDR3 consists of 14 residues. The CDR3 DNA reads TGTGCCAGCAGTTTGGCCGGGACTAGTTATACGCAGTATTTT. It is translated as CASSLAGTSYTQYF.

This chain links TRBV12-3 or TRBV12-4 with TRBJ1-2; perhaps TRBD1 as D (6 bases). The CDR3 loop spans 14 amino acids. V was shortened by 4 bases and J by 4 bases, with 13 bases between the two germline ends. CDR3 nucleotide sequence: TGTGCCAGCAGTTACCAGGGGTTGGGCTATGGCTACACCTTC. It is translated as CASSYQGLGYGYTF.